The 2 T cell receptor beta chains listed next were all sequenced from one sample in a study of early T cells in non-severe SARS-CoV-2 infection. TCRdb redid the calling of the 5' RACE reads with MiXCR, one entry per CDR3 protein. This table holds 79,000 or so distinct CDR3 sequences, 9.5% to 15% found once. Sequenced: whole blood. These receptors originate from an adult who was a healthcare worker with PCR-confirmed SARS-CoV-2 infection or an uninfected control (not recorded which).

This clonotype was counted at least ten times. This chain links TRBV7-9 with TRBJ1-2, with 10 bases matching TRBD1. The germline gives CDR1 SEHNR, CDR2 FQNEAQ (reference sequence). J was trimmed by 4 bases and V by 1 base; bases with no gene match: 3. The CDR3 sequence is 15 residues long. The CDR3 DNA sequence: TGTGCCAGCAGCTTAGGACAGGGGGCAAGCTATGGCTACACCTTC. It specifies CASSLGQGASYGYTF.

The table lists this clonotype with many counts. The chain combines TRBV27 with TRBJ1-2; no definite D call. V lost 1 base to trimming and J lost 4 bases, with 7 bases between them. The CDR3 contains 13 residues. Germline CDR1 reads MNHEY; CDR2 reads SMNVEV (reference sequence). The CDR3 loop is CASSLYSSYGYTF. The DNA of the CDR3 is TGTGCCAGCAGTTTATACAGCTCCTATGGCTACACCTTC.